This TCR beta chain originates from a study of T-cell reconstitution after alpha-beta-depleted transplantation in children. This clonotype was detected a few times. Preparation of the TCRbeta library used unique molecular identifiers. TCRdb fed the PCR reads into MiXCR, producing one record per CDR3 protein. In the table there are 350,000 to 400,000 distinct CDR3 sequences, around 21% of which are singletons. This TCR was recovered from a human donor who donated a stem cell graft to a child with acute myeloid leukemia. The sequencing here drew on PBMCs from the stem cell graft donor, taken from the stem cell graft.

The CDR3 bases are TGTGCCAGCAGTCCGACCCCTTGGATCAATGAGCAGTTCTTC. As protein: CASSPTPWINEQFF. This chain joins TRBV27 and TRBJ2-1; D not certain. CDR1 MNHEY and CDR2 SMNVEV come from the germline V gene (reference sequence). This CDR3 is built from 14 residues. The ends were cut back, 5 bases at V and 6 bases at J, with 14 bases in the middle.